The present T cell receptor beta chain was sequenced within a study of regulatory T cells in long-lasting Graves disease. Study results and limitations: There was favoring of TRBV28, TRBJ1-2 and TRBJ2-5 in persistent disease.

The sample holds a few counts of this clonotype. Its antigen is still unknown. For TCR beta, libraries came from iRepertoire HTBI primers and Arm-PCR of CDR3 regions. From the multiplex PCR reads, TCRdb called clonotypes with MiXCR, one entry per CDR3 protein. The data hold 600,000 to 850,000 distinct CDR3 sequences, with about 30% observed a single time. The CDR3 has 17 residues. Germline V gene sequence: CDR1 SGHDN, CDR2 FVKESK. V lost 3 bases to trimming and J lost 1 base; unmatched junction nucleotides: 7. The time point: persistent/refractory GD, antithyroid drugs over 5 years with positive TRAb. RNA isolated from PBMCs was used to make the TCR library.

The clonotype originates from a female donor with Graves disease. The chain employs TRBV14 and TRBJ1-1, with TRBD1 matching 11 bases. Sequencing was performed on peripheral blood mononuclear cells (PBMCs), taken when the disease was refractory, from a patient treated with antithyroid drugs. For the CDR3, the DNA is TGTGCCAGCAGCCAGGCTTTTGGACAGGGGGCGAACACTGAAGCTTTCTTT. Protein product: CASSQAFGQGANTEAFF.